Shown below are 12 T cell receptor beta chains from a single sample sequenced in a study of technical replicates of blood from a handful of donors. The table came from immunoSEQ multiplex PCR; TCRdb's copy has only in-frame clones and leaves some out. The profile shows about 58,000 clones, about 95% of them singletons. Material for sequencing was PBMCs. The receptors originated from a human donor in good health. Some clones in this sample may be carry-over from other donors' samples.

The gene calls are TRBV29-1 and TRBJ1-2; 9 bases agree with TRBD1. The CDR3 contains 14 residues. V lost 6 bases to trimming and J lost 2 bases; unmatched junction nucleotides: 7. Germline CDR1 reads SQVTM; CDR2 reads ANQGSEA. CDR3 region: CSVGRTGENYGYTF. As DNA, the CDR3 is TGCAGCGTAGGTCGGACAGGGGAAAACTATGGCTACACCTTC.

With regard to this clone: The germline gene is not matched at one end of the junction; a read error may be the cause. J is TRBJ1-2 and V is TRBV14, with a weak D call TRBD1 (5 bases). The CDR3 runs 11 residues. Germline V lookup: CDR1 SGHDN, CDR2 FVKESK. As DNA, the CDR3 is TGTGCCTGGGGCGAGTACGGTGGCTGCACCTTC. It translates to CAWGEYGGCTF.

This clone was detected once. The rearrangement uses TRBV9 and TRBJ1-6; D is uncertain. The CDR3 spans 15 residues. The V and J ends lost 4 bases and 13 bases respectively, with 21 bases between them. Germline loops: CDR1 SGDLS, CDR2 YYNGEE. This chain's CDR3 is CASSLRTDGVVPLHF. The CDR3 DNA sequence: TGTGCCAGCAGCTTGCGGACGGACGGGGTCGTTCCCCTCCACTTT.

This clone was recorded once. The V gene is TRBV9, the J gene TRBJ2-5, with D maybe TRBD1 (6 bases). Germline loops: CDR1 SGDLS, CDR2 YYNGEE. Trimming took 3 bases from V and 5 from J, leaving 17 bases between them. The CDR3 has 15 amino acids. In nucleotides, the CDR3 is TGTGCCAGCAGCGGAGCCGTGGGGGCTTGGGAGACCCAGTACTTC. Protein sequence: CASSGAVGAWETQYF.

The chain is built from TRBV2 and TRBJ2-7, with D possibly TRBD1 on 6 matching bases. Per the germline V gene, CDR1 is SNHLY and CDR2 is FYNNEI. Trimming took 3 bases from V and 2 from J, leaving 20 bases between them. The CDR3 totals 17 residues. This chain's CDR3 is CASSEGQGWEYAYEQYF. CDR3 nucleotides: TGTGCCAGCAGTGAGGGGCAGGGGTGGGAGTACGCCTACGAGCAGTACTTC.

The V call is TRBV25-1, the J call TRBJ1-1, with D perhaps TRBD1 (6 bases). Germline lookup yields CDR1 MGHDK and CDR2 SYGVNS. The V end was cut by 7 bases, the J end by 5 bases, with 17 bases between. CDR3 size: 14 residues. The CDR3 is CASISAVRGTEAFF. In nucleotides, the CDR3 is TGTGCCAGCATTAGCGCGGTGAGGGGGACTGAAGCTTTCTTT.

A single count supports this clone. CDR3 sequence: CASSDPTRTDATNEKLFF. DNA of the CDR3: TGTGCCAGCAGTGACCCAACCCGGACAGATGCAACTAATGAAAAACTGTTTTTT. This rearrangement joins TRBV25-1 to TRBJ1-4, with D tentatively TRBD1 (6 bases). V dropped 3 bases and J dropped 0 bases, with 17 bases sitting between them. Per germline, CDR1 MGHDK and CDR2 SYGVNS. CDR3 length equals 18 residues.

This chain links TRBV5-4 with TRBJ2-7, with 9 positions matching TRBD1. Unmatched junction bases numbered 7, after V lost 6 bases and J lost 6 bases. The CDR3 spans 13 residues. CDR1 is SGHNT, CDR2 YYREEE, per germline (reference sequence). CDR3 bases: TGTGCCAGCACCGACAGGGGGACAGGCGAGCAGTACTTC. Its translation is CASTDRGTGEQYF.

V is TRBV9 and J is TRBJ1-1, with 7 nucleotides matching TRBD1. Germline V gene lookup returns CDR1 SGDLS and CDR2 YYNGEE. V was pared by 3 bases and J by 6 bases, with 8 bases of the junction left unmatched. The CDR3 is 14 residues long. The CDR3 protein is CASSGTPGTAEAFF. The CDR3 region has the DNA TGTGCCAGCAGCGGGACTCCCGGGACAGCTGAAGCTTTCTTT. The whole variable domain, remainder taken from reference TRBV9 and TRBJ1-1, is DSGVTQTPKHLITATGQRVTLRCSPRSGDLSVYWYQQSLDQGLQFLIQYYNGEERAKGNILERFSAQQFPDLHSELNLSSLELGDSALYFCASSGTPGTAEAFFGQGTRLTVV.

The chain joins TRBV11-2 to TRBJ2-1; 12 bases match TRBD1. Germline CDR1 SGHAT, CDR2 FQNNGV. The V segment lost 5 bases and the J segment 9 bases; nucleotides outside the gene matches: 11. The CDR3 loop spans 16 amino acids. For the CDR3, the DNA is TGTGCCAGCAGCCCTCGGGACAGGGGGCGCTTAGGTGAGCAGTTCTTC. It encodes CASSPRDRGRLGEQFF.

As concerns this clone: At one end, the junction sequence differs from germline, possibly due to a read error. This chain connects TRBV9 to TRBJ2-5; maybe TRBD2 (5 bases). There are 11 residues in the CDR3. CDR1 is SGDLS, CDR2 YYNGEE, per germline. The CDR3 is CASSPHRTWDF. For the CDR3, the DNA is TGTGCCAGCAGCCCTCACCGGACTTGGGACTTC.

The chain recombines TRBV7-9 with TRBJ1-1; 7 nucleotides agree with TRBD1. Per germline, CDR1 SEHNR and CDR2 FQNEAQ (reference sequence). This CDR3 spans 15 amino acids. With V trimmed by 5 bases and J by 0 bases, 6 bases remained unmatched. CDR3 protein: CASSRDRTLNTEAFF. As DNA, the CDR3 is TGTGCCAGCAGCCGGGACAGAACCCTGAACACTGAAGCTTTCTTT.